This TCR beta chain is from a study of Ad26.COV2.S vaccination and SARS-CoV-2 variants. The study's findings and limits: Vaccinees displayed broader spike-specific TCR repertoires than placebo recipients.

With respect to this clone: What it binds is not known.

As for treatment: over 15 received Ad26.COV2.S at low or high dose, single or two shots; about 5 received placebo; per-sample allocation not given. At day 63 after the first vaccine or placebo injection, samples were drawn. The CDR3 contains 15 residues. Deletions cut 2 bases from V and 4 bases from J, with 14 bases between. Per the germline V gene, CDR1 is MNHNS and CDR2 is SASEGT. Libraries were prepared by immunoSEQ multiplex PCR; TCRdb keeps only in-frame clonotypes and omits some of them. The table includes 380,000 or so clones, about four fifths detected once. Sequences were derived from peripheral blood, sampled in a trial of Ad26.COV2.S vaccine versus placebo. The genes are TRBV6-1 and TRBJ1-2; tentatively, D is TRBD1 (6 bases). This receptor was obtained from a person between 18 and 59 years old who received the Ad26.COV2.S COVID-19 vaccine or a placebo. CDR3 sequence reads: CASSERGRGVYGYTF. The CDR3 DNA follows: TGTGCCAGCAGTGAAAGGGGCAGGGGAGTCTATGGCTACACCTTC.